What follows are 31 T cell receptor beta chains derived from one specimen sequenced in a study of prognosis after radiotherapy for stage I lung cancer. The TCR beta CDR3 region was amplified from genomic DNA, with two rounds of multiplex PCR being used for the amplification. TRBV and TRBJ genes each had their own specific primers in first-round PCR. TCRdb passed the multiplex PCR reads through MiXCR, listing each CDR3 protein once. The sample carries roughly 26,000 distinct CDR3 sequences, around 32% recorded once. Sequencing used PBMCs, obtained before or after stereotactic body radiation therapy (not recorded which). Every receptor here comes from a donor over 45 with non-small cell lung cancer.

This clonotype was counted at least ten times. The chain is built from TRBV11-2 and TRBJ2-7; D possibly corresponds to TRBD2 (6 bases). Germline loops: CDR1 SGHAT, CDR2 FQNNGV. This CDR3 contains 15 residues. Between the trimmed V and J ends, which lost 6 bases and 7 bases, there was a span of 22 bases. CDR3 residues: CASSFYAGTPVEQYF. As DNA, the CDR3 is TGTGCCAGCAGTTTTTATGCCGGGACTCCCGTTGAGCAGTACTTC.

About this clonotype: A much larger clone lies one base from this, so it may be a read error. The gene calls are TRBV16 and TRBJ2-2; D is perhaps TRBD2 (6 bases). Germline CDR1 and CDR2: KGHSY and FQNENV. This CDR3 spans 14 amino acids. CDR3 nucleotide sequence: TGTGCCAGCAGCCAATATAAATCCACGGGGGAGCTGTCTTTT. Protein sequence: CASSQYKSTGELSF.

In this sample, this clonotype turned up many times. The chain couples TRBV28 to TRBJ2-1; D call uncertain. The length of the CDR3 is 13 residues. V was clipped by 4 bases and J by 8 bases, with 12 bases between them. CDR1 is MDHEN and CDR2 is SYDVKM in the germline V gene. CDR3 DNA sequence: TGTGCCAGCAGTTCCCTCTCCTCCGATGAGCAGTTCTTC. Translated, it gives CASSSLSSDEQFF. The full variable domain, rest sourced from reference TRBV28 and TRBJ2-1, is DVKVTQSSRYLVKRTGEKVFLECVQDMDHENMFWYRQDPGLGLRLIYFSYDVKMKEKGDIPEGYSVSREKKERFSLILESASTNQTSMYLCASSSLSSDEQFFGPGTRLTVL.

This chain joins TRBV6-1 and TRBJ2-7; 11 nucleotides match TRBD2. V gave up 6 bases and J gave up 3 bases; unmatched junction bases: 7. The CDR3 sequence is 15 residues long. The germline V gene encodes CDR1 MNHNS and CDR2 SASEGT. The CDR3 sequence is CASRLGTSGDYEQYF. The CDR3 bases are TGTGCCAGCAGGCTCGGGACTAGCGGAGACTACGAGCAGTACTTC.

As for this clonotype: A single base separates this from a much larger clone, so it may be a read error. V is TRBV2 and J is TRBJ1-3; 7 bases are a match to TRBD1. This CDR3 has 14 amino acids. Germline trimming cut 6 bases from V and 7 bases from J; bases unmatched to any gene: 9. In germline, CDR1 is SNHLY, CDR2 FYNNEI. The CDR3 region has the DNA TGTGCCAGCAGCTATTACAGGGGTGGGAACACCATATATTTT. This gives the protein CASSYYRGGNTIYF.

At least ten counts were recorded for this clonotype. The V call is TRBV2, the J call TRBJ2-5, with 9 bases identical to TRBD1. Germline V lookup: CDR1 SNHLY, CDR2 FYNNEI. With 1 base clipped from V and 4 bases from J, the junction kept 1 base outside the gene matches. This CDR3 is built from 14 residues. CDR3 amino acids: CASSEGTGVETQYF. Written as DNA, the CDR3 is TGTGCCAGCAGTGAAGGGACAGGGGTAGAGACCCAGTACTTC.

This clonotype was counted at least ten times. V and J are TRBV6-1 and TRBJ1-5; D is unclear. CDR3 length: 14 residues. Trimming removed 0 bases from V and 11 bases from J, with 14 bases in between. The V gene's germline CDR1 is MNHNS and CDR2 SASEGT. CDR3 sequence reads: CASSEAHRETAQHF. DNA for the CDR3: TGTGCCAGCAGTGAAGCACACAGAGAGACTGCCCAGCATTTT.

Of note for this clonotype: This clone may be a read error of a much larger clone one base away. The chain employs TRBV5-5 and TRBJ1-2, with no clear D. V dropped 3 bases and J dropped 1 base, with 10 bases sitting between them. Germline V gene data show CDR1 as SGHKS and CDR2 as YYEKEE (reference sequence). CDR3 length: 14 residues. The CDR3 nucleotides read TGTGCCAGCAGCTGGAAAGGAGTTAACTATGGCTACACCTTC. This gives the protein CASSWKGVNYGYTF.

For this clonotype: A far larger clone is only one base removed, so a read error is likely. V and J are TRBV6-4 and TRBJ1-3, with D perhaps matching TRBD1 (5 bases). Per germline, CDR1 MRHNA and CDR2 SNTAGT. Trimming removed 7 bases from V and 0 bases from J, with 16 bases in between. This CDR3 has 16 amino acids. CDR3 loop: CASMKSQVASGNTIYF. The DNA of the CDR3 is TGTGCCAGCATGAAATCACAGGTGGCCTCTGGAAACACCATATATTTT.

This clonotype has a count of ten or more. This sequence joins TRBV15 and TRBJ2-7, with D possibly matching TRBD2 (6 bases). CDR1 and CDR2 (germline): LNHNV, YYDKDF (reference sequence). The CDR3 loop spans 14 amino acids. Trimming took off 0 bases at V and 3 bases at J, with 9 bases between the two ends. The CDR3 nucleotides are TGTGCCACCAGCAGAGATTGGGGGGACTACGAGCAGTACTTC. Translating it yields CATSRDWGDYEQYF.

This clonotype is medium-sized within its sample. The rearrangement links TRBV11-3 to TRBJ2-7; D ambiguous. The CDR3 contains 16 residues. The germline V and J ends were trimmed by 7 bases and 0 bases, with 19 bases remaining between them. The germline V gene has CDR1 SGHNT and CDR2 YENEEA. CDR3 sequence reads: CASTSPKTSNSYEQYF. The CDR3 nucleotides read TGTGCCAGCACCTCCCCCAAGACGTCCAACTCCTACGAGCAGTACTTC.

This clonotype came up many times. The CDR3 DNA follows: TGCAGTGCTAGAGATTTCTCTGGAAACACCATATATTTT. Its protein is CSARDFSGNTIYF. The chain combines TRBV20-1 with TRBJ1-3; D ambiguous. V shed 0 bases and J shed 0 bases, with 3 bases lying between them. Germline V gene sequence: CDR1 DFQATT, CDR2 SNEGSKA (reference sequence). The CDR3 has 13 amino acids.

This sequence joins TRBV20-1 and TRBJ2-3, with 9 bases lining up with TRBD2. The trim removed 1 base at V and 4 bases at J, leaving 6 bases unmatched. This CDR3 spans 15 amino acids. CDR1 DFQATT and CDR2 SNEGSKA come from the germline V gene (reference sequence). The CDR3 spells CSARGWREGADTQYF. CDR3 nucleotide sequence: TGCAGTGCTAGAGGATGGCGGGAGGGCGCAGATACGCAGTATTTT.

This clonotype appeared many times. At one of its ends the junction is not consistent with the germline gene, which may arise from a read error. V usage is TRBV5-5 and J usage is TRBJ1-2, with TRBD1 matching over 10 bases. This CDR3 region has 13 residues. Germline V gene sequence: CDR1 SGHKS, CDR2 YYEKEE (reference sequence). CDR3 sequence (DNA): TGTGCCAGCGGGGGACAGGGGCTATCTTTTGTAAACTTC. Translation: CASGGQGLSFVNF.

This clonotype came up many times. V usage is TRBV20-1 and J usage is TRBJ1-1; 12 nucleotides match TRBD1. The CDR3 loop spans 16 amino acids. The V gene's germline CDR1 is DFQATT and CDR2 SNEGSKA (reference sequence). V shed 4 bases and J 5 bases; nucleotides not matched to a gene: 11. In nucleotides, the CDR3 is TGCAGTGCTAACCCGGGACAGGGGGCCCGTGCGACTGAAGCTTTCTTT. Protein: CSANPGQGARATEAFF.

This clonotype was seen ten or more times. The V and J genes are TRBV27 and TRBJ2-5, with D maybe TRBD1 (5 bases). Germline assignment: CDR1 MNHEY and CDR2 SMNVEV (reference sequence). Trimming pared 2 bases from V and 5 bases from J, leaving 12 bases between. This CDR3 is built from 14 residues. The CDR3 reads CASSLQGYGETQYF. Here the CDR3 DNA reads TGTGCCAGCAGTTTACAGGGATATGGGGAGACCCAGTACTTC.

This clonotype was counted ten times or more. The chain couples TRBV5-1 to TRBJ2-4; the match to TRBD2 covers 8 bases. With V trimmed by 1 base and J by 6 bases, 6 bases remained unmatched. The CDR3 runs to 15 residues. Germline CDR1 reads SGHRS; CDR2 reads YFSETQ. The CDR3 DNA reads TGCGCCAGCAGCTTGAACGGACTAGCAACAAACATTCAGTACTTC. Amino acid sequence: CASSLNGLATNIQYF. Variable domain in full (rest from reference TRBV5-1 and TRBJ2-4): KAGVTQTPRYLIKTRGQQVTLSCSPISGHRSVSWYQQTPGQGLQFLFEYFSETQRNKGNFPGRFSGRQFSNSRSEMNVSTLELGDSALYLCASSLNGLATNIQYFGAGTRLSVL.

In its sample, this clonotype was seen many times. The gene calls are TRBV20-1 and TRBJ2-2, with D tentatively TRBD1 (5 bases). Germline V gene lookup returns CDR1 DFQATT and CDR2 SNEGSKA (reference sequence). Trimming took off 2 bases at V and 1 base at J, with 17 bases between the two ends. The length of the CDR3 is 17 residues. The CDR3 nucleotides are TGCAGTGCTAGACCTATTAGGGGTTCAAAGAACACCGGGGAGCTGTTTTTT. This gives the protein CSARPIRGSKNTGELFF.

This clonotype was counted at least ten times. The chain links TRBV6-2 or TRBV6-3 to TRBJ1-2, with 10 bases matching TRBD1. The CDR3 contains 15 residues. Germline V lookup: CDR1 MNHEY, CDR2 SVGEGT. The V segment lost 5 bases and the J segment 7 bases; nucleotides outside the gene matches: 10. The CDR3, as DNA: TGTGCCAGCAGTCCAAGGGACAGGGGTTCGGGTGGCTACACCTTC. Its protein is CASSPRDRGSGGYTF.

Turning to this clonotype: One end of the junction varies from germline; a read error may be responsible. This sequence joins TRBV12-3 or TRBV12-4 and TRBJ1-3; D is possibly TRBD1 (5 bases). The CDR3 spans 14 residues. The CDR3 loop is CASSHRSSVNTVYF. The CDR3 DNA follows: TGTGCCAGCAGTCACAGGAGCTCTGTAAACACCGTATATTTT.

Many counts were recorded for this clonotype. A clone one base away is much larger, so this may be a read error. The CDR3, as DNA: TGTGCCAGCAGTGGGGGGGGCAATCAGCCCCAGCATTTT. Its translation: CASSGGGNQPQHF. The genes are TRBV6-4 and TRBJ1-5; the D gene is possibly TRBD1 (5 bases). The germline CDR1 and CDR2 sequences are MRHNA and SNTAGT. Trimming shortened V by 4 bases and J by 2 bases, and 6 bases separated the two germline ends. This CDR3 spans 13 amino acids.

This chain connects TRBV20-1 to TRBJ1-2, with no clear D. CDR1 DFQATT and CDR2 SNEGSKA come from the germline V gene (reference sequence). The V end was cut by 7 bases, the J end by 8 bases, with 17 bases between. The CDR3 has 12 residues. CDR3 DNA: TGCAGTGTTGACCGTTCGGGGTTCGGCTACACCTTC. Protein sequence: CSVDRSGFGYTF.

The sample holds many counts of this clonotype. The chain combines TRBV11-2 with TRBJ2-1; no clear D gene. The CDR3 length is 13 residues. Per germline, CDR1 SGHAT and CDR2 FQNNGV. V lost 6 bases and J 7 bases, leaving 13 bases between the germline ends. CDR3 coding DNA: TGTGCCAGCAGTCCAATGCTGGGGAATGAGCAGTTCTTC. Its translation is CASSPMLGNEQFF.

By proportion, this clonotype is medium-sized (0.01 to 0.1%). The chain employs TRBV28 and TRBJ2-2, with D uncertain. Trimming shortened V by 7 bases and J by 3 bases, and 12 bases separated the two germline ends. Germline V gene sequence: CDR1 MDHEN, CDR2 SYDVKM. The CDR3 runs 14 residues. The CDR3 loop is CASIMDLYTGELFF. CDR3 coding DNA: TGTGCCAGCATCATGGACCTTTACACCGGGGAGCTGTTTTTT.

This clonotype was seen ten or more times. The chain employs TRBV10-3 and TRBJ1-2; no firm D call. The germline V gene encodes CDR1 ENHRY and CDR2 SYGVKD. The CDR3 loop spans 14 amino acids. V was pared by 7 bases and J by 2 bases, with 14 bases between. CDR3 sequence reads: CAITKERENYGYTF. In nucleotides, the CDR3 is TGTGCCATCACCAAAGAGAGGGAAAACTATGGCTACACCTTC.

Many counts were recorded for this clonotype. This chain links TRBV3-1 with TRBJ2-2; D is undetermined. Trimming removed 3 bases from V and 4 bases from J, with 3 bases in between. CDR3 length equals 12 residues. Per the germline V gene, CDR1 is LGHDT and CDR2 is YNNKEL (reference sequence). The CDR3 sequence: CASSQGTGELFF. The CDR3, as DNA: TGTGCCAGCAGCCAGGGCACCGGGGAGCTGTTTTTT.

In its sample, this clonotype was seen many times. CDR3 DNA: TGTGCCAGCAGTTTTAGGAGGGATGGGGCTGAAGCTTTCTTT. It translates to CASSFRRDGAEAFF. This chain connects TRBV12-3 or TRBV12-4 to TRBJ1-1, with unresolved D. V was pared by 3 bases and J by 6 bases, with 14 bases between. This CDR3 has 14 amino acids.

To note about this clonotype: The junction shows a germline mismatch at one end, possibly a read error. V is TRBV5-1 and J is TRBJ2-7, with D uncertain. This CDR3 contains 16 residues. Germline CDR1 is SGHRS and CDR2 is YFSETQ. As DNA, the CDR3 is TGCGACAGCAGCTTGGTCCCCCCCGGCTCGACCTACGAGCAGTACTTC. Amino acids: CDSSLVPPGSTYEQYF.

In DNA, the CDR3 is TGTGCCAGTAATCACCGGGACAGGGGGCTTGTCTATGGCTACACCTTC. It specifies CASNHRDRGLVYGYTF. The V and J genes are TRBV19 and TRBJ1-2; 12 bases line up with TRBD1. Trimming removed 7 bases from V and 4 bases from J; junction bases left unmatched: 10. Germline values: CDR1 LNHDA, CDR2 SQIVND (reference sequence). This CDR3 region has 16 residues.

At least ten counts were recorded for this clonotype. The rearrangement links TRBV6-4 to TRBJ1-2, with a weak D call TRBD1 (5 bases). The CDR3 totals 14 residues. V was clipped by 5 bases and J by 0 bases, with 10 bases between them. Germline assignment: CDR1 MRHNA and CDR2 SNTAGT. The CDR3 reads CASSQGPPNYGYTF. CDR3 sequence (DNA): TGTGCCAGCAGTCAGGGACCGCCTAACTATGGCTACACCTTC.

The chain couples TRBV28 to TRBJ2-7; TRBD2 is a possible D gene (5 bases). The CDR3 is made up of 15 amino acids. In germline, CDR1 is MDHEN, CDR2 SYDVKM. Between the trimmed V and J ends, which lost 4 bases and 3 bases, there was a span of 16 bases. The CDR3 sequence: CASSSLRRENYEQYF. CDR3 bases: TGTGCCAGCAGTTCCCTAAGACGGGAAAACTACGAGCAGTACTTC.